This T cell receptor beta chain was retrieved from a study of long-term antiretroviral therapy in people with HIV. Study-level results: Data on ART adherence, viral resistance or therapy changes were unavailable. Blood was collected between the mid-2000s and the late 2010s, possibly under older ART regimens.

This was the immunoSEQ v3.0 assay at survey level. TCRdb's copy holds only in-frame clones and misses some; the assay was immunoSEQ multiplex PCR. This table holds roughly 29,000 clones, 95% found once. As to this clone: Its antigen remains unknown.

The content of samples before DNA extraction was about 0.9-11 million cryopreserved PBMC. This CDR3 spans 20 amino acids. The V gene lost 5 bases and the J gene lost 2 bases, with 26 bases spanning the gap. Germline values: CDR1 SGHRS, CDR2 YFSETQ. The TCR sequence derives from a man aged 25-45 years with HIV. The chain recombines TRBV5-1 with TRBJ2-6, with D possibly called TRBD1 or TRBD2 (6 bases each). The sequencing here drew on unsorted PBMCs, taken 5.3 years after starting antiretroviral therapy. The CDR3 reads CASRRSGRGRGGAGANVLTF. As DNA, the CDR3 is TGCGCCAGCAGGCGGAGTGGTCGGGGGCGGGGAGGCGCTGGGGCCAACGTCCTGACTTTC.